What follows are 9 T cell receptor beta chains derived from one specimen sequenced in a study of CD8+CD57+ T cells in acquired aplastic anemia. The authors sequenced patients whose flow cytometry had shown CD8+CD57+ cell expansion. It was genomic DNA that served as the template for profiling TCR beta VDJ and CDR3. Via MiXCR, TCRdb re-called the reads, giving one row per CDR3 protein. The data contain 450,000 to 600,000 distinct CDR3 sequences, about a third of them singletons. The specimen was sorted CD4+, CD8+, or CD8+CD57+ T cells (not recorded which) from PBMCs. These receptors all stem from a human donor with aplastic anemia.

This clonotype was recorded a few times. The J gene is TRBJ1-1, the V gene TRBV12-3 or TRBV12-4, with TRBD1 matching 10 bases. The trim removed 6 bases at V and 6 bases at J, leaving 7 bases unmatched. The CDR3 has 14 residues. CDR3 coding DNA: TGTGCCAGCAGACCGACAGGGGGCGGGGCTGAAGCTTTCTTT. Translated, it gives CASRPTGGGAEAFF.

This clonotype was recorded at least ten times. V usage is TRBV20-1 and J usage is TRBJ2-1, with 8 bases matching TRBD2. The J segment lost 6 bases and the V segment lost 6 bases, leaving 7 bases of the junction unmatched. CDR1 and CDR2 from the germline V gene are DFQATT and SNEGSKA (reference sequence). This CDR3 is built from 13 residues. In nucleotides, the CDR3 is TGCAGTGCGCTGAGCGGGGGTCGCAATGAGCAGTTCTTC. Translating it yields CSALSGGRNEQFF.

This clonotype was picked up a small number of times. CDR3 nucleotide sequence: TGTGCCAGTTGCCAGGGGCAGGGGGCGTTTTCACCCCTCCACTTT. Encoded protein: CASCQGQGAFSPLHF. The chain carries TRBV28 and TRBJ1-6; 8 bases align to TRBD1. The CDR3 loop spans 15 amino acids. V shed 9 bases, J shed 9 bases, and the junction held 13 bases outside the gene matches. Germline loops: CDR1 MDHEN, CDR2 SYDVKM.

This clonotype was counted ten times or more. The gene calls are TRBV15 and TRBJ2-7; D is perhaps TRBD2 (5 bases). Looked up from germline, CDR1 is LNHNV and CDR2 is YYDKDF (reference sequence). Trimming took off 1 base at V and 3 bases at J, with 10 bases between the two ends. The CDR3 is 14 amino acids. This CDR3 reads CATSRVGGNYEQYF. In DNA form, the CDR3 reads TGTGCCACCAGCAGAGTTGGAGGCAACTACGAGCAGTACTTC. Supplemented by reference TRBV15 and TRBJ2-7, the full variable domain reads DAMVIQNPRYQVTQFGKPVTLSCSQTLNHNVMYWYQQKSSQAPKLLFHYYDKDFNNEADTPDNFQSRRPNTSFCFLDIRSPGLGDTAMYLCATSRVGGNYEQYFGPGTRLTVT.

V gene TRBV20-1 combines with J gene TRBJ2-3; the D gene is possibly TRBD1 (5 bases). Germline V gene data show CDR1 as DFQATT and CDR2 as SNEGSKA (reference sequence). This CDR3 contains 13 residues. The CDR3, as DNA: TGCACCCCCAGGGATTCAGCAACAGATACGCAGTATTTT. Translating gives CTPRDSATDTQYF.

This clonotype appeared many times. This chain connects TRBV10-3 to TRBJ2-1; D is possibly TRBD2 (5 bases). Deletions cut 6 bases from V and 3 bases from J, with 6 bases between. CDR1 and CDR2 from the germline V gene are ENHRY and SYGVKD. The CDR3 is 12 residues long. In DNA, the CDR3 is TGTGCCATCAGCGACTACTACAATGAGCAGTTCTTC. This encodes CAISDYYNEQFF.

This clonotype has ten or more counts. V gene TRBV19 combines with J gene TRBJ1-5; TRBD1 is a possible D gene (5 bases). The V gene lost 6 bases and the J gene lost 3 bases, with 12 bases spanning the gap. CDR1 is LNHDA and CDR2 is SQIVND in the germline V gene (reference sequence). This CDR3 contains 14 residues. CDR3 region: CASSPDSVNQPQHF. CDR3 sequence (DNA): TGTGCCAGTAGCCCAGACAGCGTCAATCAGCCCCAGCATTTT.

This clonotype was seen at least ten times. J is TRBJ2-7 and V is TRBV29-1; D unclear. Germline assignment: CDR1 SQVTM and CDR2 ANQGSEA. CDR3 length: 13 amino acids. Trimming left V 8 bases short and J 2 bases short, with 16 bases between. CDR3 region: CSTPYRAPYEQYF. CDR3 nucleotides: TGCAGCACTCCTTATAGGGCGCCCTACGAGCAGTACTTC.

This clonotype was counted between two and nine times. V is TRBV24-1 and J is TRBJ2-2; a possible D gene is TRBD1 (5 bases). CDR1 and CDR2 (germline): KGHDR, SFDVKD. The ends were cut back, 8 bases at V and 0 bases at J, with 15 bases in the middle. CDR3 length: 16 amino acids. CDR3 sequence: CATTPQGCANTGELFF. The CDR3 DNA is TGTGCCACCACTCCCCAGGGCTGTGCGAACACCGGGGAGCTGTTTTTT.